The 27 T cell receptor beta chains given below trace back to one sample, sequenced in a study of T cell responses to AZD1222 COVID-19 vaccine. The assay was immunoSEQ multiplex PCR, and TCRdb's table has in-frame clones only and misses some. The table shows 100,000 to 150,000 clones, with more than 85% occurring only once. Sequenced here: peripheral blood, sampled 28 days after the second AZD1222 dose. These receptor sequences come from an adult who received the AZD1222 COVID-19 vaccine.

This clone has just one count. CDR3 protein: CASSEVGFQTGNTIYF. The DNA for the CDR3 is TGTGCCAGCAGTGAAGTGGGATTTCAGACTGGAAACACCATATATTTT. The chain couples TRBV2 to TRBJ1-3; D ambiguous. CDR1 and CDR2 from the germline V gene are SNHLY and FYNNEI. This CDR3 has 16 amino acids. The germline V and J ends were trimmed by 1 base and 2 bases, with 12 bases remaining between them.

This chain uses TRBV5-5 with TRBJ1-5, with TRBD1 matching over 9 bases. The CDR3 is 15 residues long. Germline V lookup: CDR1 SGHKS, CDR2 YYEKEE (reference sequence). V trimming: 4 bases; J trimming: 4 bases; junction bases outside the gene matches: 6. In DNA form, the CDR3 reads TGTGCCAGCAGCCTACAGGGGGCTCGGAATCAGCCCCAGCATTTT. Translation gives CASSLQGARNQPQHF.

V gene TRBV12-3 or TRBV12-4 combines with J gene TRBJ1-2, with 8 bases identical to TRBD1. The CDR3 spans 13 residues. Trimming at V came to 6 bases and at J to 7 bases, leaving 7 bases not matched to a gene. CDR3 in amino acids: CASSLDRVGGYTF. CDR3 bases: TGTGCCAGCAGCCTGGACAGGGTAGGTGGCTACACCTTC.

The V gene is TRBV6-2 or TRBV6-3, the J gene TRBJ2-5, with D perhaps matching TRBD1 (6 bases). The CDR3 extends over 12 amino acids. V lost 5 bases to trimming and J lost 4 bases, with 8 bases between them. Germline V lookup: CDR1 MNHEY, CDR2 SVGEGT. CDR3 in amino acids: CASSPGVETQYF. Here the CDR3 DNA reads TGTGCCAGCAGTCCAGGGGTAGAGACCCAGTACTTC.

Only a few counts were recorded for this clone. This chain connects TRBV6-5 to TRBJ1-2; D ambiguous. The V gene lost 6 bases and the J gene lost 5 bases, with 13 bases spanning the gap. Looked up from germline, CDR1 is MNHEY and CDR2 is SVGAGI. The CDR3 is 13 amino acids. CDR3 amino acids: CASRGPLYYGYTF. The CDR3 coding sequence is TGTGCCAGCAGGGGCCCCCTTTATTATGGCTACACCTTC.

The chain recombines TRBV6-5 with TRBJ2-7; 7 bases are a match to TRBD1. Trimming took 2 bases from V and 4 from J; bases not matched to a gene: 11. This CDR3 has 16 residues. The V gene's germline CDR1 is MNHEY and CDR2 SVGAGI. Here the CDR3 reads CASSYNPPQQGYEQYF. In DNA form, the CDR3 reads TGTGCCAGCAGTTACAACCCCCCTCAACAGGGGTACGAGCAGTACTTC.

This clone was observed a handful of times. The chain employs TRBV29-1 and TRBJ1-1; D unclear. The CDR3 spans 12 residues. V dropped 4 bases and J dropped 5 bases, with 11 bases sitting between them. Germline V gives CDR1 SQVTM, CDR2 ANQGSEA. CDR3 residues: CSVVGVGTEAFF. The CDR3 DNA follows: TGCAGCGTTGTAGGCGTCGGTACTGAAGCTTTCTTT.

The genes are TRBV27 and TRBJ1-4, with 8 bases that match TRBD1. CDR1 is MNHEY and CDR2 is SMNVEV in the germline V gene (reference sequence). The V and J ends lost 5 bases and 8 bases, in that order; junction bases with no gene match: 16. The CDR3 has 17 residues. This chain's CDR3 is CASSPGDLTGGEEKLFF. CDR3 in DNA: TGTGCCAGCAGTCCAGGGGACCTAACAGGGGGTGAAGAAAAACTGTTTTTT.

The chain has TRBV28 and TRBJ1-1; perhaps TRBD1 as D (5 bases). This CDR3 has 16 residues. The germline V gene encodes CDR1 MDHEN and CDR2 SYDVKM. Trimming pared 8 bases from V and 1 base from J, leaving 20 bases between. In DNA, the CDR3 is TGTGCCAGCCCCTCAACCACCGACAGTTGGAACACTGAAGCTTTCTTT. Translated: CASPSTTDSWNTEAFF.

The chain joins TRBV5-4 to TRBJ2-1; 12 nucleotides agree with TRBD2. The CDR3 extends over 15 amino acids. The ends lost 6 bases at V and 5 bases at J; junction bases unmatched: 6. Germline CDR1 reads SGHNT; CDR2 reads YYREEE (reference sequence). CDR3 region: CASTLTSGGNNEQFF. The CDR3 DNA is TGTGCCAGCACCCTAACTAGCGGGGGGAACAATGAGCAGTTCTTC.

The chain employs TRBV6-1 and TRBJ2-7, with 9 bases lining up with TRBD2. Per germline, CDR1 MNHNS and CDR2 SASEGT. The CDR3 totals 15 residues. The junction had 5 bases not matched to a gene; V was cut back by 3 bases and J by 2 bases. The CDR3 region is CASSEYSGGPYEQYF. CDR3 nucleotides: TGTGCCAGCAGTGAGTATAGCGGGGGACCCTACGAGCAGTACTTC.

The CDR3: CASRRLSLGEQFF. The CDR3 DNA is TGTGCCAGCAGACGACTGAGCTTGGGTGAGCAGTTCTTC. The rearrangement uses TRBV2 and TRBJ2-1; D unclear. Germline V gene data show CDR1 as SNHLY and CDR2 as FYNNEI. The V end was cut by 6 bases, the J end by 9 bases, with 15 bases between. The CDR3 has 13 amino acids.

This clone was detected once. The rearrangement joins TRBV7-9 to TRBJ1-5; D unclear. Trimming left V 5 bases short and J 7 bases short, with 9 bases between. The germline V gene has CDR1 SEHNR and CDR2 FQNEAQ (reference sequence). The CDR3 spans 12 residues. The CDR3 DNA sequence: TGTGCCAGCAGCCCCGGACCGCAGCCCCAGCATTTT. This sequence encodes CASSPGPQPQHF.

This chain uses TRBV19 with TRBJ1-4; 8 bases line up with TRBD1. Germline lookup yields CDR1 LNHDA and CDR2 SQIVND (reference sequence). Germline trimming cut 7 bases from V and 10 bases from J; bases unmatched to any gene: 14. This CDR3 comprises 15 residues. DNA of the CDR3: TGTGCCAGTACCCAAACTGGGACAGGTTTAGGAAAACTGTTTTTT. Protein sequence: CASTQTGTGLGKLFF.

J is TRBJ2-7 and V is TRBV5-1, with 7 bases identical to TRBD1. CDR3 length: 12 amino acids. The trim removed 7 bases at V and 4 bases at J, leaving 5 bases unmatched. In germline, CDR1 is SGHRS, CDR2 YFSETQ. The CDR3 sequence: CASRQGTYEQYF. For the CDR3, the DNA is TGCGCCAGCCGACAGGGTACGTACGAGCAGTACTTC.

V gene TRBV5-1 combines with J gene TRBJ2-7; possibly TRBD2 for D (6 bases). Deletions cut 5 bases from V and 7 bases from J, with 31 bases between. This CDR3 region has 18 residues. Germline CDR1 SGHRS, CDR2 YFSETQ. Written as DNA, the CDR3 is TGCGCCAGCAGTTTCCGGGTCGAAAACCAGGGACTCCGGGGGGAGCAGTACTTC. Residues: CASSFRVENQGLRGEQYF.

This clone has just one count. The genes are TRBV28 and TRBJ2-7, with TRBD1 matching 9 bases. The junction had 13 bases not matched to a gene; V was cut back by 7 bases and J by 6 bases. Germline-derived CDR1 and CDR2 are MDHEN and SYDVKM. The CDR3 loop spans 15 amino acids. CDR3 sequence: CASNSLPGQGGEQYF. The CDR3 DNA follows: TGTGCCAGCAATTCTCTACCGGGACAGGGCGGCGAGCAGTACTTC.

This clone was counted once. The chain uses TRBV27 and TRBJ1-6, with 9 bases matching TRBD1. CDR3 length equals 15 residues. With V trimmed by 5 bases and J by 10 bases, 9 bases remained unmatched. Looked up from germline, CDR1 is MNHEY and CDR2 is SMNVEV (reference sequence). The CDR3 nucleotides read TGTGCCAGCAGTCCCGGGACAGGGCCACGATCACCCCTCCACTTT. Encoded protein: CASSPGTGPRSPLHF.

This rearrangement joins TRBV3-1 (or the pseudogene TRBV3-2) to TRBJ2-1; 8 bases align to TRBD2. This CDR3 has 16 amino acids. The germline gives CDR1 LGHDT, CDR2 YNNKEL (reference sequence). The junction had 9 bases not matched to a gene; V was cut back by 8 bases and J by 0 bases. CDR3 in amino acids: CASEGRGASSYNEQFF. DNA for the CDR3: TGTGCCAGCGAAGGGCGGGGGGCAAGCTCCTACAATGAGCAGTTCTTC.

The chain recombines TRBV7-2 with TRBJ2-7; 7 bases map to TRBD1. The CDR3 totals 14 residues. V lost 5 bases to trimming and J lost 3 bases; unmatched junction nucleotides: 7. The germline gives CDR1 SGHTA, CDR2 FQGNSA. The CDR3 sequence is CASSPTGNLYEQYF. DNA for the CDR3: TGTGCCAGCAGCCCGACAGGGAACCTCTACGAGCAGTACTTC.

The chain has TRBV5-1 and TRBJ2-5, with D perhaps matching TRBD1 or TRBD2 (6 bases each). Trimming cost V 4 bases and J 5 bases, with 18 bases left between them. The CDR3 totals 15 residues. In germline, CDR1 is SGHRS, CDR2 YFSETQ. The CDR3 DNA reads as TGCGCCAGCAGCGTCGAGGGGGGTCAATGGGAGACCCAGTACTTC. Protein sequence: CASSVEGGQWETQYF.

This clone was found a few times. DNA of the CDR3: TGTGCCAGTAGACAGGGTCAGCCCCAGCATTTT. Its protein is CASRQGQPQHF. This rearrangement joins TRBV19 to TRBJ1-5, with a weak D call TRBD1 (6 bases). Per germline, CDR1 LNHDA and CDR2 SQIVND (reference sequence). Trimming shortened V by 6 bases and J by 6 bases, and 6 bases separated the two germline ends. CDR3 length: 11 amino acids.

V gene TRBV11-2 combines with J gene TRBJ2-7; 8 nucleotides align to TRBD2. The ends lost 0 bases at V and 0 bases at J; junction bases unmatched: 10. This CDR3 comprises 18 residues. Germline CDR1 and CDR2: SGHAT and FQNNGV. As DNA, the CDR3 is TGTGCCAGCAGCTTAGATCGGAATAGCGGGGTTCACTCCTACGAGCAGTACTTC. Protein sequence: CASSLDRNSGVHSYEQYF.

The count of this clone is one. The CDR3 nucleotides are TGCGCCAGCAGCTTGGAACCGTTAACGGATACGCAGTATTTT. It yields the protein CASSLEPLTDTQYF. The J gene is TRBJ2-3, the V gene TRBV5-1; D is ambiguous. CDR1 SGHRS and CDR2 YFSETQ come from the germline V gene. The V end was cut by 0 bases, the J end by 6 bases, with 11 bases between. This CDR3 is built from 14 residues.

V usage is TRBV7-3 and J usage is TRBJ2-2; D might be TRBD2 (7 bases). Germline lookup yields CDR1 SGHTA and CDR2 FQGTGA. Trimming took off 8 bases at V and 1 base at J, with 17 bases between the two ends. This CDR3 has 16 residues. This chain's CDR3 is CASSRGGGQNTGELFF. Here the CDR3 DNA reads TGTGCCAGCTCCAGGGGCGGGGGCCAGAACACCGGGGAGCTGTTTTTT. Full variable domain (missing parts from reference TRBV7-3 and TRBJ2-2): GAGVSQTPSNKVTEKGKYVELRCDPISGHTALYWYRQSLGQGPEFLIYFQGTGAADDSGLPNDRFFAVRPEGSVSTLKIQRTERGDSAVYLCASSRGGGQNTGELFFGEGSRLTVL.

This clone is a singleton in its sample. The V call is TRBV11-3, the J call TRBJ1-2; no firm D call. CDR3 length equals 14 residues. CDR1 and CDR2 from the germline V gene are SGHNT and YENEEA. Trimming left V 0 bases short and J 2 bases short, with 7 bases between. The CDR3 here is CASSLDSLNYGYTF. In DNA, the CDR3 is TGTGCCAGCAGCTTAGACAGCTTAAACTATGGCTACACCTTC. Variable domain in full (rest from reference TRBV11-3 and TRBJ1-2): EAGVVQSPRYKIIEKKQPVAFWCNPISGHNTLYWYLQNLGQGPELLIRYENEEAVDDSQLPKDRFSAERLKGVDSTLKIQPAELGDSAVYLCASSLDSLNYGYTFGSGTRLTVV.

The V and J genes are TRBV19 and TRBJ1-2; 11 bases map to TRBD1. This CDR3 comprises 16 residues. J was trimmed by 1 base and V by 6 bases; bases with no gene match: 7. CDR1 LNHDA and CDR2 SQIVND come from the germline V gene (reference sequence). CDR3 in amino acids: CASRRGTGGNNYGYTF. The CDR3 DNA sequence: TGTGCCAGTAGAAGGGGGACAGGGGGGAATAACTATGGCTACACCTTC.